The clone carrying this T cell receptor (beta chain) has just one count. The entry originates in a study of blood T cell repertoires in COVID-19. Study-wide context: Whether acute or convalescent, the COVID-19 samples came from the United States, Italy and Spain. The cDNA or gDNA used as material had been derived from T cells, B-cell-depleted T cells, or PBMCs.

In the original analysis: Estimation of nucleated cell counts was performed using reference gene primer amplification. The protocol was immunoSEQ multiplex PCR, while the TCRdb copy is restricted to in-frame clones and leaves out a portion. Clone size and V and J calls were adopted from that table, with D and trimming inferred from the DNA. The sample has roughly 200,000 clones, approximately 90% seen once. CDR1 is ENHRY, CDR2 SYGVKD, per germline. This CDR3 spans 14 amino acids. V shed 6 bases and J shed 7 bases, with 16 bases lying between them. The material sequenced was peripheral blood. The chain carries TRBV10-3 and TRBJ2-1, with D perhaps matching TRBD1 (8 bases). This receptor was taken from a woman in her forties who had recovered from COVID-19. Here the CDR3 reads CAISTGQGGNEQFF. DNA for the CDR3: TGTGCCATCAGCACCGGACAGGGAGGGAATGAGCAGTTCTTC.